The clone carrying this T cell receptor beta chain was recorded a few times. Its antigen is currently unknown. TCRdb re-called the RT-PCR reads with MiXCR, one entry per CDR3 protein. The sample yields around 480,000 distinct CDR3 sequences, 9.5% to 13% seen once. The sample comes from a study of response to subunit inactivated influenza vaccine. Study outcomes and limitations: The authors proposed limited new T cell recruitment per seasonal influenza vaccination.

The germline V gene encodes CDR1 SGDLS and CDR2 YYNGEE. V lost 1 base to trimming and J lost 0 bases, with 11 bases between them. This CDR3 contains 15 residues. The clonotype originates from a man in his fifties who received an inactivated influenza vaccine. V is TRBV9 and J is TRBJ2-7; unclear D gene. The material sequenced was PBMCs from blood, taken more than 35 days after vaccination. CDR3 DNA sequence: TGTGCCAGCAGCGTACGGAGCTCGATCTCCTACGAGCAGTACTTC. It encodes CASSVRSSISYEQYF.